Listed here are 3 T cell receptor beta chains from one sample, sequenced in a study of cytomegalovirus exposure and HLA in healthy donors. The method was immunoSEQ multiplex PCR; TCRdb's version includes in-frame clones alone and lacks a portion of them. The sample yields 90,000 to 150,000 clones, about 82% seen once. The specimen sequenced was PBMCs. These receptors were taken from a man aged 18 to 29 in good health and CMV-seronegative.

The chain carries TRBV4-1 and TRBJ1-3; the match to TRBD1 covers 7 bases. The germline V gene encodes CDR1 MGHRA and CDR2 YSYEKL. The junction had 9 bases not matched to a gene; V was cut back by 3 bases and J by 7 bases. This CDR3 spans 15 amino acids. The DNA of the CDR3 is TGCGCCAGCAGCCACCCAGGACAGGCCCTTAACACCATATATTTT. It translates to CASSHPGQALNTIYF.

The chain carries TRBV30 and TRBJ1-2; no clear D. The germline V gene has CDR1 GTSNPN and CDR2 SVGIG (reference sequence). The CDR3 runs 13 residues. V was cut by 5 bases and J by 2 bases, with 12 bases left in between. The DNA for the CDR3 is TGTGCCTGGTCCTGGGGAGGGAACTATGGCTACACCTTC. This translates into CAWSWGGNYGYTF.

V usage is TRBV10-3 and J usage is TRBJ1-5; 10 bases fit TRBD1. This CDR3 contains 15 residues. Germline-derived CDR1 and CDR2 are ENHRY and SYGVKD. V trimming: 3 bases; J trimming: 5 bases; junction bases outside the gene matches: 4. The chain's CDR3 is CAISDPDRGDQPQHF. The CDR3 DNA follows: TGTGCCATCAGTGATCCGGACAGGGGGGATCAGCCCCAGCATTTT.